What follows describes a single T cell receptor beta chain. The sample originates from a study of blood T cell repertoires in COVID-19. Across the whole study: COVID-19 samples collected from the United States, Italy and Spain covered acute and convalescent phases. The cDNA or gDNA used as material had been derived from T cells, B-cell-depleted T cells, or PBMCs.

Seattle patient enrollment occurred during active infection, with longitudinal follow-up thereafter. Methods used by the authors: Reference gene primers were amplified, and this amplification served to estimate nucleated cell counts. Measured with immunoSEQ multiplex PCR; TCRdb has only the in-frame clones, and not every one. V and J calls and clone size are as listed in that table; D and trimming were resolved from the DNA. The sample shows around 150,000 clones, approximately 80% of them seen only once. Germline V gives CDR1 LNHNV, CDR2 YYDKDF (reference sequence). This CDR3 spans 13 amino acids. Trimming removed 1 base at V and 0 bases at J, with 3 bases between.

The chain carries TRBV15 and TRBJ1-1; D is uncertain. What was sequenced was peripheral blood. This sequence originates from a woman aged 40 to 49 with COVID-19, enrolled during active disease. The CDR3 DNA reads as TGTGCCACCAGCAGAGGTATGAACACTGAAGCTTTCTTT. Translation: CATSRGMNTEAFF.